Shown below are 21 T cell receptor beta chains from a single sample sequenced in a study of T cell repertoires in cytomegalovirus infection. Each CDR3 protein is one row after TCRdb ran MiXCR on the reads. This sample has 630,000 or so distinct CDR3 sequences, with 24% found just once. Sequencing used CD8+ T cells from PBMCs. All receptors come from a human donor in good health (CMV status not recorded). Some clones in this sample may be carry-over from other donors' samples.

This clonotype was found many times. This rearrangement joins TRBV7-2 to TRBJ1-6; 9 bases match TRBD1. The CDR3 spans 15 residues. Germline assignment: CDR1 SGHTA and CDR2 FQGNSA. Trimming cost V 2 bases and J 7 bases; bases outside gene matches: 3. CDR3 nucleotide sequence: TGTGCCAGCAGCTTAAGGGACAGGGCAAATTCACCCCTCCACTTT. This sequence encodes CASSLRDRANSPLHF.

This clonotype was seen repeatedly, ten times or more. The rearrangement uses TRBV6-2 or TRBV6-3 and TRBJ1-5, with D uncertain. CDR3 length equals 14 residues. Germline loops: CDR1 MNHEY, CDR2 SVGEGT. V was cut by 6 bases and J by 1 base, with 10 bases left in between. CDR3 nucleotides: TGTGCCAGCAGCACCGGGAGGAGCAATCAGCCCCAGCATTTT. Encoded protein: CASSTGRSNQPQHF.

This clonotype was seen many times. The chain recombines TRBV12-3 or TRBV12-4 with TRBJ2-1; no clear D gene. The CDR3 has 12 residues. V was pared by 4 bases and J by 8 bases, with 9 bases between. The CDR3 region has the DNA TGTGCCAGCAGTTCCGGTGGGTATGAGCAGTTCTTC. It is translated as CASSSGGYEQFF.

This clonotype has a count of ten or more. The J gene is TRBJ2-3, the V gene TRBV28; the D gene could be TRBD1 or TRBD2 (6 bases each). The V and J ends lost 2 bases and 2 bases respectively, with 8 bases between them. The CDR3 runs 14 residues. The germline gives CDR1 MDHEN, CDR2 SYDVKM. The CDR3 coding sequence is TGTGCCAGCAGTTTAAGGGGGGCCACAGATACGCAGTATTTT. This codes for CASSLRGATDTQYF.

In its sample, this clonotype was seen many times. The chain joins TRBV7-2 to TRBJ1-1; D unresolved. The V gene lost 1 base and the J gene lost 0 bases, with 12 bases spanning the gap. Germline V lookup: CDR1 SGHTA, CDR2 FQGNSA. The CDR3 totals 16 residues. CDR3 nucleotide sequence: TGTGCCAGCAGCTTAGAAGGGCCACCCATGAACACTGAAGCTTTCTTT. Translation: CASSLEGPPMNTEAFF.

This chain connects TRBV10-3 to TRBJ2-5, with TRBD1 identical over 7 bases. V lost 0 bases to trimming and J lost 6 bases; unmatched junction nucleotides: 10. This CDR3 has 16 residues. Germline lookup yields CDR1 ENHRY and CDR2 SYGVKD. The CDR3 region has the DNA TGTGCCATCAGTGAGTCGATAACAGGGGACGTGAAGACCCAGTACTTC. As protein: CAISESITGDVKTQYF.

In its sample, this clonotype was seen many times. The chain is built from TRBV7-2 and TRBJ2-7, with 8 bases matching TRBD2. J was trimmed by 3 bases and V by 5 bases; bases with no gene match: 9. This CDR3 comprises 15 residues. CDR1 is SGHTA, CDR2 FQGNSA, per germline. Here the CDR3 reads CASSLSGDLYYEQYV. In nucleotides, the CDR3 is TGTGCCAGCAGCCTTAGCGGGGACCTGTACTACGAGCAGTACGTC.

This clonotype was counted ten times or more. This chain joins TRBV20-1 and TRBJ1-6, with D tentatively TRBD1 (6 bases). Germline-derived CDR1 and CDR2 are DFQATT and SNEGSKA (reference sequence). CDR3 length: 16 residues. Trimming pared 5 bases from V and 8 bases from J, leaving 22 bases between. In DNA form, the CDR3 reads TGCAGTGCTGTCCCCGATTACAGGGTTCAAGATTCACCCCTCCACTTT. Translation gives CSAVPDYRVQDSPLHF.

This clonotype was observed once. With a much larger clone just one base away, this may be a read error. This chain connects TRBV7-9 to TRBJ2-3; 10 bases map to TRBD2. The CDR3 spans 15 residues. Germline CDR1 reads SEHNR; CDR2 reads FQNEAQ (reference sequence). The CDR3 is CASSVWTSGTDAQYF. The CDR3 DNA reads as TGTGCCAGCAGCGTTTGGACTAGCGGAACAGATGCGCAGTATTTT.

This clonotype has ten or more counts. This chain joins TRBV28 and TRBJ2-1, with D possibly called TRBD1 or TRBD2 (7 bases each). The CDR3 totals 17 residues. V lost 3 bases to trimming and J lost 3 bases, with 18 bases between them. CDR1 and CDR2 (germline): MDHEN, SYDVKM. The CDR3 spells CASSFIIQGGIYNEQFF. CDR3 coding DNA: TGTGCCAGCAGTTTCATAATTCAGGGGGGGATCTACAATGAGCAGTTCTTC.

This clonotype appeared a few times. This chain connects TRBV4-1 to TRBJ2-1, with D unresolved. Trimming pared 3 bases from V and 10 bases from J, leaving 10 bases between. Germline V CDR1 and CDR2: MGHRA, YSYEKL. This CDR3 contains 12 residues. CDR3 coding DNA: TGCGCCAGCAGCCAGGAGACGGTAGAGCAGTTCTTC. Translated, it gives CASSQETVEQFF.

This clonotype occurred a few times. The chain links TRBV29-1 to TRBJ2-1, with D hard to call. Trimming pared 8 bases from V and 0 bases from J, leaving 11 bases between. CDR1 SQVTM and CDR2 ANQGSEA come from the germline V gene. The CDR3 has 13 amino acids. DNA for the CDR3: TGCAGCACCCGGGCAGTCTCCTACAATGAGCAGTTCTTC. The encoded protein is CSTRAVSYNEQFF.

This clonotype was counted many times. The genes are TRBV6-5 and TRBJ2-7; 11 nucleotides align to TRBD2. The CDR3 is 14 residues long. Losses at the gene ends were 7 bases for V and 5 bases for J; bases not matched to a gene: 7. Germline V gene lookup returns CDR1 MNHEY and CDR2 SVGAGI. CDR3 sequence reads: CASTPGTSGDEQYF. The CDR3 DNA reads TGTGCCAGCACTCCGGGGACTAGCGGAGACGAGCAGTACTTC.

This rearrangement joins TRBV20-1 to TRBJ1-5; D perhaps matches TRBD1 (5 bases). The CDR3 totals 14 residues. Trimming took 3 bases from V and 1 from J, leaving 10 bases between them. Per the germline V gene, CDR1 is DFQATT and CDR2 is SNEGSKA (reference sequence). CDR3 sequence: CSASVWGSNQPQHF. CDR3 DNA sequence: TGCAGTGCTAGCGTTTGGGGGAGCAATCAGCCCCAGCATTTT.

This clonotype occurred many times. This chain links TRBV7-2 with TRBJ1-1, with TRBD1 matching 7 bases. Unmatched junction bases numbered 5, after V lost 3 bases and J lost 4 bases. Germline CDR1 and CDR2: SGHTA and FQGNSA. The CDR3 is made up of 14 amino acids. CDR3 in DNA: TGTGCCAGCAGCTTCAGGGGGTTGGCCACTGAAGCTTTCTTT. Translated: CASSFRGLATEAFF. Based on the CDR3 plus reference TRBV7-2 and TRBJ1-1, the full variable domain is GAGVSQSPSNKVTEKGKDVELRCDPISGHTALYWYRQSLGQGLEFLIYFQGNSAPDKSGLPSDRFSAERTGGSVSTLTIQRTQQEDSAVYLCASSFRGLATEAFFGQGTRLTVV.

This clonotype was found a few times. This chain uses TRBV10-3 with TRBJ1-2, with 9 bases that match TRBD1. V lost 4 bases, J lost 4 bases, and 7 bases stayed unmatched. There are 15 residues in the CDR3. CDR1 is ENHRY and CDR2 is SYGVKD in the germline V gene. The CDR3 bases are TGTGCCATCAGTGGCCTGGACAGGGGAGGCTATGGCTACACCTTC. This sequence encodes CAISGLDRGGYGYTF.

The gene calls are TRBV28 and TRBJ2-3; 11 nucleotides align to TRBD1. Germline V CDR1 and CDR2: MDHEN, SYDVKM. V trimming: 3 bases; J trimming: 5 bases; junction bases outside the gene matches: 4. The CDR3 sequence is 15 residues long. The CDR3 sequence: CASSFGQGAKDTQYF. DNA for the CDR3: TGTGCCAGCAGTTTCGGACAGGGGGCGAAAGATACGCAGTATTTT.

Concerning this clonotype itself: An end of the junction differs from the germline gene, which may be a read error. The chain links TRBV12-3 or TRBV12-4 to TRBJ2-2; 8 bases are a match to TRBD1. This CDR3 has 15 amino acids. This CDR3 is CASSSGTGDTGELLF. The CDR3 DNA is TGTGCCAGCAGTTCCGGGACAGGTGACACCGGGGAGCTGTTGTTT.

The V gene is TRBV7-9, the J gene TRBJ1-4, with D hard to call. This CDR3 is 13 amino acids long. Germline-derived CDR1 and CDR2 are SEHNR and FQNEAQ (reference sequence). Trimming cost V 0 bases and J 8 bases, with 7 bases left between them. The CDR3 bases are TGTGCCAGCAGCTTAGCATTTTTGGAAAAACTGTTTTTT. Translating gives CASSLAFLEKLFF.

V gene TRBV20-1 combines with J gene TRBJ2-2; D is perhaps TRBD1 (6 bases). Germline V gene lookup returns CDR1 DFQATT and CDR2 SNEGSKA (reference sequence). Trimming stripped 3 bases from V and 1 base from J, with 15 bases between. This CDR3 spans 16 amino acids. CDR3 sequence: CSARYSGQRNTGELFF. In nucleotides, the CDR3 is TGCAGTGCTAGGTATTCTGGACAGCGGAACACCGGGGAGCTGTTTTTT.

The rearrangement links TRBV20-1 to TRBJ2-7; D is possibly TRBD1 (6 bases). V gave up 6 bases and J gave up 3 bases, with 12 bases separating them. CDR1 DFQATT and CDR2 SNEGSKA come from the germline V gene (reference sequence). This CDR3 region has 12 residues. The CDR3: CSATSGDYEQYF. DNA for the CDR3: TGCAGTGCAACCTCAGGGGACTACGAGCAGTACTTC.